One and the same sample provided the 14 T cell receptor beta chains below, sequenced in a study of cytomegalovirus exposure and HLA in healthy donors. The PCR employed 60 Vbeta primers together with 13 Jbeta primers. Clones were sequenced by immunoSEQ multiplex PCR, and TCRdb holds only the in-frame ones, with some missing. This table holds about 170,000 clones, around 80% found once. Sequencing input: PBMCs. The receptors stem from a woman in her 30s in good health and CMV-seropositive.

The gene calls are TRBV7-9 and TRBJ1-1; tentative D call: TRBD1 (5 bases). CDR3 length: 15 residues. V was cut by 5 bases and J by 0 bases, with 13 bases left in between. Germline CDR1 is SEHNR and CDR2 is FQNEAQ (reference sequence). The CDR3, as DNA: TGTGCCAGCAGCCCCTCGGGGGGTGTGAACACTGAAGCTTTCTTT. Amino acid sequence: CASSPSGGVNTEAFF.

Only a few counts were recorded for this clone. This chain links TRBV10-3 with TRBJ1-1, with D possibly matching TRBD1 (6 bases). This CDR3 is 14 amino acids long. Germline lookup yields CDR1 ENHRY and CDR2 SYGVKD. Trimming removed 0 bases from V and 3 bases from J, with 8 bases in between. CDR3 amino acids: CAISESKGDTEAFF. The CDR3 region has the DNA TGTGCCATCAGTGAGTCGAAGGGGGACACTGAAGCTTTCTTT.

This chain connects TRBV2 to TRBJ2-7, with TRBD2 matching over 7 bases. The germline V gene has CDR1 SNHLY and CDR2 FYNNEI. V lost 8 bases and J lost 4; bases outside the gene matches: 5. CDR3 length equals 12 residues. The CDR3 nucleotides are TGTGCCAGCTACACCGGGGGGTACGAGCAGTACTTC. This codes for CASYTGGYEQYF.

The CDR3 nucleotides read TGTGCCAGCACCCCCTCCGGGCTAGCGGGGGGGCAGGCTACGCAGTATTTT. Protein: CASTPSGLAGGQATQYF. The V and J genes are TRBV27 and TRBJ2-3; 12 bases agree with TRBD2. The CDR3 extends over 17 amino acids. J gave up 8 bases and V 7 bases, and 16 bases lay outside the gene matches. In germline, CDR1 is MNHEY, CDR2 SMNVEV (reference sequence).

The chain's CDR3 is CATSSVHRGGSYNEQFF. CDR3 coding DNA: TGTGCCACCAGCAGCGTCCACAGGGGTGGATCCTACAATGAGCAGTTCTTC. The chain carries TRBV15 and TRBJ2-1; TRBD1 aligns across 7 bases. The junction had 9 bases not matched to a gene; V was cut back by 3 bases and J by 1 base. The length of the CDR3 is 17 residues. Germline lookup yields CDR1 LNHNV and CDR2 YYDKDF (reference sequence).

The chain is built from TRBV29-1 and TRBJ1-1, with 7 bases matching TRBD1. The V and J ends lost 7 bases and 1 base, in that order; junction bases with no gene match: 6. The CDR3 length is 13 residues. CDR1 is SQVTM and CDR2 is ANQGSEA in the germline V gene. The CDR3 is CSAEGQRNTEAFF. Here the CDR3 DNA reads TGCAGCGCCGAGGGACAGAGGAACACTGAAGCTTTCTTT.

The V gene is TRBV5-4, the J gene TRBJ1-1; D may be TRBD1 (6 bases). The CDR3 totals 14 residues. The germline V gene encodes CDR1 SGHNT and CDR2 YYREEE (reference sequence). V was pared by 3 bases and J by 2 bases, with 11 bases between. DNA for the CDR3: TGTGCCAGCAGCTCAAACAGGGCAAACACTGAAGCTTTCTTT. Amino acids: CASSSNRANTEAFF.

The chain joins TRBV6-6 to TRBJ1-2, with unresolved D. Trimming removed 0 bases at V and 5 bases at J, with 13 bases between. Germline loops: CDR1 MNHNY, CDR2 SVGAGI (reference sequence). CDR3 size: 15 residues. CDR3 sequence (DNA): TGTGCCAGCAGTTACTCGCCAGGTACCCTTTATGGCTACACCTTC. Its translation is CASSYSPGTLYGYTF.

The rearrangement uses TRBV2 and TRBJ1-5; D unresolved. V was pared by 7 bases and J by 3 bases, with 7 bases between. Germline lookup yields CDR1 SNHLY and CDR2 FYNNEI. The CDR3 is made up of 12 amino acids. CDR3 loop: CASNRPNQPQHF. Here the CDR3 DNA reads TGTGCCAGCAATCGTCCCAATCAGCCCCAGCATTTT.

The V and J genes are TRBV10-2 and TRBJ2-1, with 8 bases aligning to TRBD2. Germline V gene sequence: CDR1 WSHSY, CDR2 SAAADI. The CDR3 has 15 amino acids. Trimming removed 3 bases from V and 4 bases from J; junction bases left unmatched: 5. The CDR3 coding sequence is TGCGCCAGCAGTGAAGGAGCGGGGGCGTACAATGAGCAGTTCTTC. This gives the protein CASSEGAGAYNEQFF.

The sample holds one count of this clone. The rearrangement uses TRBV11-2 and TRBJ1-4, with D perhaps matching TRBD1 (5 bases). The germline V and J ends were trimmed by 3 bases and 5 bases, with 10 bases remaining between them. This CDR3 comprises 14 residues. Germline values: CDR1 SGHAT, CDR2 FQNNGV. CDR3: CASSFSRVNEKLFF. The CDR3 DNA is TGTGCCAGCAGCTTCTCCAGGGTCAATGAAAAACTGTTTTTT.

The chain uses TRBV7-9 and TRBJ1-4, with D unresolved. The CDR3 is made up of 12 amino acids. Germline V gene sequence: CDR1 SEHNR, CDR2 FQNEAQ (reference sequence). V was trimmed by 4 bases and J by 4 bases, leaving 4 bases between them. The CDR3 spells CASSSGNEKLFF. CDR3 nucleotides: TGTGCCAGCAGCTCGGGTAATGAAAAACTGTTTTTT. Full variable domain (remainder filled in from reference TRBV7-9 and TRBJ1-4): DTGVSQNPRHKITKRGQNVTFRCDPISEHNRLYWYRQTLGQGPEFLTYFQNEAQLEKSRLLSDRFSAERPKGSFSTLEIQRTEQGDSAMYLCASSSGNEKLFFGSGTQLSVL.

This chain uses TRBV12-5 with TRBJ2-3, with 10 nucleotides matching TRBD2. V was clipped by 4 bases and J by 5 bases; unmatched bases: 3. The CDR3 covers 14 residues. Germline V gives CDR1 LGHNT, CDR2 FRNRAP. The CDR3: CASGSSGGQDTQYF. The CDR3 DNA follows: TGTGCTAGTGGTTCTAGCGGGGGACAAGATACGCAGTATTTT.

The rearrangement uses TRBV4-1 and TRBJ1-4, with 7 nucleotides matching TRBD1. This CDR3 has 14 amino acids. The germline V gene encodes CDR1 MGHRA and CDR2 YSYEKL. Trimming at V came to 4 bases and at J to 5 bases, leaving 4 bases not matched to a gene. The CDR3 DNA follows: TGCGCCAGCAGCCCGGGACAGAGAAATGAAAAACTGTTTTTT. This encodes CASSPGQRNEKLFF.